The 23 T cell receptor beta chains below come from one sample, sequenced in a study of blood T cell repertoires in COVID-19 (dated by TCRdb to the early 2020s). The receptor library was made with the immunoSEQ multiplex PCR assay. TCRdb limited this immuneACCESS table to in-frame rearrangements with V and J called. A share of clones is missing; checked studies link under half to unresolved V genes, and the rest is unexplained. A total of 90,000 to 100,000 clones appear in this sample, around 85% of them only once. Of the sample, about 4.4% is held by the ten largest clones. Sequencing was done on a sample of peripheral blood. The source is a man in his fifties or sixties with acute or convalescent COVID-19.

This chain links TRBV25-1 with TRBJ2-2, with 10 bases fitting TRBD2. CDR1 is MGHDK and CDR2 is SYGVNS in the germline V gene. The V gene end was trimmed by 1 base and the J gene end by 3 bases; junction bases not matched to a gene: 2. CDR3 size: 16 residues. CDR3 in DNA: TGTGCCAGCAGTGAATGGCTAGCGGGAGACACCGGGGAGCTGTTTTTT. It specifies CASSEWLAGDTGELFF.

This chain joins TRBV24-1 and TRBJ2-2; D is undetermined. Germline loops: CDR1 KGHDR, CDR2 SFDVKD. Trimming removed 4 bases at V and 4 bases at J, with 6 bases between. The CDR3 spans 13 residues. The DNA for the CDR3 is TGTGCCACCAGTGAGATGAGCACCGGGGAGCTGTTTTTT. Translation: CATSEMSTGELFF.

The rearrangement links TRBV7-8 to TRBJ2-2; D is perhaps TRBD1 (5 bases). The CDR3 has 15 residues. The germline gives CDR1 SGHVS, CDR2 FQNEAQ. Between the trimmed V and J ends, which lost 5 bases and 4 bases, there was a span of 14 bases. CDR3 sequence reads: CASSPNGAPTGELFF. The CDR3 region has the DNA TGTGCCAGCAGCCCCAATGGGGCGCCCACCGGGGAGCTGTTTTTT. The variable domain in full, completed from reference TRBV7-8 and TRBJ2-2, reads GAGVSQSPRYKVAKRGQDVALRCDPISGHVSLFWYQQALGQGPEFLTYFQNEAQLDKSGLPSDRFFAERPEGSVSTLKIQRTQQEDSAVYLCASSPNGAPTGELFFGEGSRLTVL.

This clone was counted only a few times. The genes are TRBV5-1 and TRBJ2-1; 11 bases are shared with TRBD2. Per the germline V gene, CDR1 is SGHRS and CDR2 is YFSETQ. V trimming: 2 bases; J trimming: 8 bases; junction bases outside the gene matches: 6. CDR3 size: 15 residues. The CDR3 here is CASSLISGGAYEQFF. The CDR3 DNA follows: TGCGCCAGCAGCTTAATTAGCGGGGGGGCCTATGAGCAGTTCTTC.

The chain links TRBV3-1 (or the pseudogene TRBV3-2) to TRBJ1-3, with a weak D call TRBD1 (6 bases). CDR1 LGHDT and CDR2 YNNKEL come from the germline V gene (reference sequence). Trimming cost V 4 bases and J 4 bases, with 14 bases left between them. The CDR3 has 15 residues. The CDR3: CASSPLGGQGNTIYF. CDR3 nucleotides: TGTGCCAGCAGCCCCCTCGGGGGGCAAGGAAACACCATATATTTT.

V usage is TRBV6-6 and J usage is TRBJ2-7; the D gene is possibly TRBD1 (6 bases). Germline CDR1 reads MNHNY; CDR2 reads SVGAGI (reference sequence). Trimming pared 2 bases from V and 3 bases from J, leaving 11 bases between. CDR3 length: 14 amino acids. As DNA, the CDR3 is TGTGCCAGCAGTTACGGCAGGGGAGTCTACGAGCAGTACTTC. Protein product: CASSYGRGVYEQYF.

This clone was seen more than once but under ten times. The rearrangement uses TRBV7-2 and TRBJ2-7, with 7 bases aligning to TRBD1. This CDR3 spans 16 amino acids. V lost 5 bases to trimming and J lost 2 bases; unmatched junction nucleotides: 12. Germline CDR1 is SGHTA and CDR2 is FQGNSA. CDR3 amino acids: CASSKTTGTAAYEQYF. For the CDR3, the DNA is TGTGCCAGCAGCAAAACCACCGGGACAGCCGCCTACGAGCAGTACTTC.

In its sample, this clone was seen once. The chain uses TRBV4-1 and TRBJ2-1, with TRBD2 as a possible D gene (5 bases). Germline V gene sequence: CDR1 MGHRA, CDR2 YSYEKL. This CDR3 is 14 amino acids long. Trimming removed 1 base from V and 15 bases from J, with 19 bases in between. DNA of the CDR3: TGCGCCAGCAGCCAAGGATTCCTGGCTAGCAGGCGGTTCTTC. Translated, it gives CASSQGFLASRRFF.

The rearrangement joins TRBV2 to TRBJ2-7, with 13 positions matching TRBD2. Looked up from germline, CDR1 is SNHLY and CDR2 is FYNNEI. CDR3 length: 16 residues. V trimming: 4 bases; J trimming: 4 bases; junction bases outside the gene matches: 7. In DNA, the CDR3 is TGTGCCAGCAGTGTAGGACTAGCGGGGGCTGGGTACGAGCAGTACTTC. Its protein is CASSVGLAGAGYEQYF.

J is TRBJ2-3 and V is TRBV6-4; no clear D. This CDR3 has 15 residues. V lost 2 bases and J lost 4, with 13 bases in between. Per germline, CDR1 MRHNA and CDR2 SNTAGT. The CDR3 loop is CASSDNLVRADTQYF. As DNA, the CDR3 is TGTGCCAGCAGTGACAATCTAGTCAGAGCAGATACGCAGTATTTT.

J is TRBJ2-6 and V is TRBV6-2 or TRBV6-3; D uncertain. Trimming shortened V by 0 bases and J by 1 base, and 4 bases separated the two germline ends. This CDR3 spans 15 amino acids. Germline V CDR1 and CDR2: MNHEY, SVGEGT. The CDR3, as DNA: TGTGCCAGCAGTTACTCGACTTCTGGGGCCAACGTCCTGACTTTC. Protein product: CASSYSTSGANVLTF.

The chain uses TRBV4-3 and TRBJ2-7; D is perhaps TRBD2 (6 bases). Germline V gene lookup returns CDR1 LGHNA and CDR2 YSLEER. V lost 5 bases and J 5 bases, leaving 19 bases between the germline ends. This CDR3 comprises 15 residues. The CDR3 reads CASSTSRGSFNEQYF. The CDR3, as DNA: TGCGCCAGCAGCACTAGTCGGGGGTCATTCAACGAGCAGTACTTC.

This chain connects TRBV5-8 to TRBJ1-2; 8 bases align to TRBD1. Trimming at V came to 0 bases and at J to 5 bases, leaving 9 bases not matched to a gene. Germline CDR1 SGHTS, CDR2 YDEGEE. The CDR3 runs to 16 residues. The CDR3 DNA reads TGTGCCAGCAGCTTGGCGGGACAGGTCTTTCCGTATGGCTACACCTTC. Translated, it gives CASSLAGQVFPYGYTF.

The V call is TRBV3-1 (or the pseudogene TRBV3-2), the J call TRBJ1-6, with D unresolved. V lost 1 base and J lost 9, with 13 bases in between. Germline loops: CDR1 LGHDT, CDR2 YNNKEL (reference sequence). CDR3 length: 15 amino acids. The CDR3, as DNA: TGTGCCAGCAGCCAAGCCCACCCTTTGAGTTCACCCCTCCACTTT. Protein product: CASSQAHPLSSPLHF.

The chain has TRBV7-9 and TRBJ2-1; 10 nucleotides match TRBD2. The CDR3 is made up of 13 amino acids. Germline V gives CDR1 SEHNR, CDR2 FQNEAQ (reference sequence). The ends lost 7 bases at V and 9 bases at J; junction bases unmatched: 6. CDR3 nucleotide sequence: TGTGCCAGCAACATAGCGGGAGGAGGTGAGCAGTTCTTC. Translation: CASNIAGGGEQFF.

V usage is TRBV14 and J usage is TRBJ2-7; no clear D gene. Trimming took off 2 bases at V and 7 bases at J, with 15 bases between the two ends. The CDR3 covers 14 residues. The germline gives CDR1 SGHDN, CDR2 FVKESK. The CDR3 DNA reads TGTGCCAGCAGCCAACTAGTAGAGGCAGAGGAGCAGTACTTC. Its translation: CASSQLVEAEEQYF.

This clone was seen more than once but under ten times. V gene TRBV4-1 combines with J gene TRBJ2-7, with a weak D call TRBD2 (5 bases). V lost 1 base, J lost 3 bases, and 7 bases lay in between. CDR1 and CDR2 from the germline V gene are MGHRA and YSYEKL. This CDR3 contains 13 residues. The CDR3 region is CASSQVGSYEQYF. CDR3 bases: TGCGCCAGCAGCCAAGTGGGGAGCTACGAGCAGTACTTC.

The V call is TRBV6-5, the J call TRBJ1-3; no clear D. The CDR3 consists of 15 residues. V was cut by 2 bases and J by 0 bases, with 8 bases left in between. CDR1 is MNHEY, CDR2 SVGAGI, per germline. CDR3 sequence (DNA): TGTGCCAGCAGTTACAGCGAGGGCTCTGGAAACACCATATATTTT. Translated: CASSYSEGSGNTIYF.

Concerning this clone: This CDR3 is also generated by other DNA sequences in the sample. The V and J genes are TRBV25-1 and TRBJ1-1; possibly TRBD1 for D (6 bases). This CDR3 contains 14 residues. The V end lost 4 bases, the J end lost 1 base, and 10 bases lay between the germline ends. The germline V gene has CDR1 MGHDK and CDR2 SYGVNS. The CDR3 DNA reads TGTGCCAGCAGTGTGAGGGGGTCGAACACTGAAGCTTTCTTT. Translated, it gives CASSVRGSNTEAFF.

This clone was observed once. The V call is TRBV5-1, the J call TRBJ1-5; possible D gene TRBD1, 6 bases. The V and J ends lost 4 bases and 2 bases respectively, with 13 bases between them. The CDR3 length is 15 residues. CDR1 is SGHRS, CDR2 YFSETQ, per germline. DNA for the CDR3: TGCGCCAGCAGCCCCTGGGGGCAAGGCAATCAGCCCCAGCATTTT. This encodes CASSPWGQGNQPQHF.

The V call is TRBV6-5, the J call TRBJ1-2, with D perhaps TRBD1 (5 bases). The CDR3 has 12 residues. Germline CDR1 MNHEY, CDR2 SVGAGI. Trimming left V 11 bases short and J 2 bases short, with 12 bases between. The CDR3 region has the DNA TGTGCCGCGGTGGGGGGGAACTATGGCTACACCTTC. It specifies CAAVGGNYGYTF.

V is TRBV18 and J is TRBJ2-7; D uncertain. V shed 3 bases and J shed 5 bases, with 14 bases lying between them. This CDR3 spans 14 amino acids. CDR1 and CDR2 from the germline V gene are KGHSH and LQKENI. The CDR3 reads CASSPLTGEDEQYF. CDR3 nucleotides: TGTGCCAGCTCACCCTTGACCGGAGAAGACGAGCAGTACTTC.

V is TRBV5-1 and J is TRBJ1-6, with no clear D. CDR1 SGHRS and CDR2 YFSETQ come from the germline V gene. Trimming removed 0 bases at V and 8 bases at J, with 15 bases between. CDR3 length equals 16 residues. The DNA for the CDR3 is TGCGCCAGCAGCTTGGGCCCGTCTCTGGAGTATTCACCCCTCCACTTT. Amino acid sequence: CASSLGPSLEYSPLHF.